The 21 T cell receptor beta chains below come from one sample, sequenced in a study of cytomegalovirus exposure and HLA in healthy donors. PCR amplification relied on 60 Vbeta primers (plus 13 Jbeta primers). TCRdb's table, derived via immunoSEQ multiplex PCR, lists solely in-frame clones and lacks some. There are about 110,000 clones in the sample; about 76% occur only once, and under 9.5% lies in the top ten. The sequencing input was PBMCs. The receptor set was obtained from a man in his forties in good health and CMV-seronegative.

The V gene is TRBV7-9, the J gene TRBJ1-4; a weak D match, TRBD1 (6 bases). The CDR3 contains 12 residues. Trimming cost V 2 bases and J 10 bases, with 8 bases left between them. The germline gives CDR1 SEHNR, CDR2 FQNEAQ (reference sequence). In DNA form, the CDR3 reads TGTGCCAGCAGCTTACCCAGGGGAAAACTGTTTTTT. It translates to CASSLPRGKLFF. Filled out from reference TRBV7-9 and TRBJ1-4, the complete variable domain reads DTGVSQNPRHKITKRGQNVTFRCDPISEHNRLYWYRQTLGQGPEFLTYFQNEAQLEKSRLLSDRFSAERPKGSFSTLEIQRTEQGDSAMYLCASSLPRGKLFFGSGTQLSVL.

The V and J genes are TRBV5-1 and TRBJ1-3; no clear D. The CDR3 has 16 amino acids. Trimming stripped 0 bases from V and 4 bases from J, with 14 bases between. CDR1 and CDR2 (germline): SGHRS, YFSETQ. The CDR3 sequence: CASSLEAGLGGNTIYF. For the CDR3, the DNA is TGCGCCAGCAGCTTGGAAGCAGGACTGGGAGGAAACACCATATATTTT.

J is TRBJ1-5 and V is TRBV27, with 8 positions matching TRBD1. Per germline, CDR1 MNHEY and CDR2 SMNVEV (reference sequence). This CDR3 has 18 residues. The V segment lost 8 bases and the J segment 4 bases; nucleotides outside the gene matches: 19. The chain's CDR3 is CASSQRLPRGQGNQPQHF. CDR3 nucleotide sequence: TGTGCCAGCTCACAACGCTTACCCAGGGGGCAAGGGAATCAGCCCCAGCATTTT.

The rearrangement links TRBV2 to TRBJ1-1; D uncertain. The germline CDR1 and CDR2 sequences are SNHLY and FYNNEI. This CDR3 comprises 14 residues. Trimming stripped 7 bases from V and 0 bases from J, with 12 bases between. DNA for the CDR3: TGTGCCAGCATGGACGGAGGATTGAACACTGAAGCTTTCTTT. Protein product: CASMDGGLNTEAFF.

The DNA for the CDR3 is TGTGCCAGCAGCTCGACTTCACTAGCGGGACCGCCAAGGATTTACGAGCAGTACTTC. This gives the protein CASSSTSLAGPPRIYEQYF. The chain joins TRBV7-9 to TRBJ2-7, with TRBD2 identical over 10 bases. Germline loops: CDR1 SEHNR, CDR2 FQNEAQ (reference sequence). The CDR3 length is 19 residues. Trimming cost V 4 bases and J 4 bases; bases outside gene matches: 19.

The chain couples TRBV9 to TRBJ2-6, with 7 bases lining up with TRBD1. The length of the CDR3 is 17 residues. Germline CDR1 reads SGDLS; CDR2 reads YYNGEE. The junction had 9 bases not matched to a gene; V was cut back by 4 bases and J by 2 bases. CDR3 DNA: TGTGCCAGCAGCTTCGGACAGGCCGCCCCTGGGGCCAACGTCCTGACTTTC. The encoded protein is CASSFGQAAPGANVLTF.

The V and J genes are TRBV4-3 and TRBJ2-3; D is possibly TRBD2 (5 bases). The CDR3 sequence is 19 residues long. CDR1 is LGHNA, CDR2 YSLEER, per germline. Trimming stripped 2 bases from V and 0 bases from J, with 21 bases between. The CDR3 spells CASSQLGSTSFRSTDTQYF. The CDR3 region has the DNA TGCGCCAGCAGCCAATTAGGGTCAACTAGTTTCAGGAGCACAGATACGCAGTATTTT.

The chain carries TRBV19 and TRBJ1-5; tentatively, D is TRBD1 (5 bases). Germline CDR1 and CDR2: LNHDA and SQIVND (reference sequence). V lost 1 base and J lost 5, with 6 bases in between. This CDR3 has 13 residues. Written as DNA, the CDR3 is TGTGCCAGTAGTATAGGGGGGGATCAGCCCCAGCATTTT. Translated: CASSIGGDQPQHF.

This chain's CDR3 is CASSVYREAEAFF. The CDR3 DNA follows: TGTGCCAGCAGTGTCTACAGGGAAGCTGAAGCTTTCTTT. The V gene is TRBV6-4, the J gene TRBJ1-1, with a possible D match to TRBD1 (6 bases). Trimming took off 4 bases at V and 6 bases at J, with 12 bases between the two ends. The germline CDR1 and CDR2 sequences are MRHNA and SNTAGT. The CDR3 consists of 13 residues.

A few counts support this clone. The rearrangement uses TRBV6-5 and TRBJ2-7, with TRBD1 matching 8 bases. With 2 bases clipped from V and 5 bases from J, the junction kept 8 bases outside the gene matches. In germline, CDR1 is MNHEY, CDR2 SVGAGI. This CDR3 is built from 15 residues. CDR3 sequence (DNA): TGTGCCAGCAGTTACCGTACGACAGGGGTAAACGAGCAGTACTTC. This translates into CASSYRTTGVNEQYF.

The CDR3 DNA reads as TGCAGCGTTCCCCACCCGAGCGGGGGGGCAGATACGCAGTATTTT. This sequence encodes CSVPHPSGGADTQYF. The chain combines TRBV29-1 with TRBJ2-3, with TRBD2 matching 10 bases. The CDR3 is 15 residues long. In germline, CDR1 is SQVTM, CDR2 ANQGSEA. Unmatched junction bases numbered 9, after V lost 5 bases and J lost 4 bases.

This clone was counted between two and nine times. The chain joins TRBV27 to TRBJ2-7, with 9 bases that match TRBD1. The CDR3 spans 15 residues. V shed 5 bases, J shed 0 bases, and the junction held 5 bases outside the gene matches. The germline gives CDR1 MNHEY, CDR2 SMNVEV (reference sequence). CDR3 coding DNA: TGTGCCAGCAGTCCGGGGACAGGGAGCTCCTACGAGCAGTACTTC. It codes for CASSPGTGSSYEQYF.

The chain recombines TRBV19 with TRBJ2-5; D is possibly TRBD1 (5 bases). V lost 4 bases, J lost 2 bases, and 11 bases lay in between. The CDR3 is 14 amino acids. The germline gives CDR1 LNHDA, CDR2 SQIVND (reference sequence). The CDR3 region is CASSTGRTQETQYF. The CDR3 bases are TGTGCCAGTAGTACCGGACGGACACAAGAGACCCAGTACTTC. Looking up the rest from reference TRBV19 and TRBJ2-5 gives the full variable domain: DGGITQSPKYLFRKEGQNVTLSCEQNLNHDAMYWYRQDPGQGLRLIYYSQIVNDFQKGDIAEGYSVSREKKESFPLTVTSAQKNPTAFYLCASSTGRTQETQYFGPGTRLLVL.

The chain couples TRBV9 to TRBJ2-1; D gene unclear. The CDR3 runs 14 residues. The germline V gene has CDR1 SGDLS and CDR2 YYNGEE. V lost 4 bases, J lost 2 bases, and 10 bases lay in between. CDR3 sequence: CASSPPGTYNEQFF. The CDR3 region has the DNA TGTGCCAGCAGCCCTCCGGGTACCTACAATGAGCAGTTCTTC.

V is TRBV6-1 and J is TRBJ1-3, with D unclear. Between the trimmed V and J ends, which lost 4 bases and 0 bases, there was a span of 10 bases. Germline CDR1 and CDR2: MNHNS and SASEGT. This CDR3 has 15 amino acids. In DNA, the CDR3 is TGTGCCAGCAGTGCACAGCCTGTCTCTGGAAACACCATATATTTT. As protein: CASSAQPVSGNTIYF.

V is TRBV4-1 and J is TRBJ2-7; tentative D call: TRBD1 (6 bases). The CDR3 runs 17 residues. The germline V gene has CDR1 MGHRA and CDR2 YSYEKL. V was pared by 3 bases and J by 4 bases, with 22 bases between. The CDR3 sequence is CASSHLRGQSRIYEQYF. Written as DNA, the CDR3 is TGCGCCAGCAGCCACCTTAGAGGACAGTCCAGAATTTACGAGCAGTACTTC.

This chain connects TRBV7-8 to TRBJ1-2; 8 positions agree with TRBD1. The CDR3 totals 16 residues. V shed 4 bases and J 7 bases; nucleotides not matched to a gene: 14. Per the germline V gene, CDR1 is SGHVS and CDR2 is FQNEAQ. The CDR3 spells CASSSQGVGASGGYTF. CDR3 sequence (DNA): TGTGCCAGCAGCTCACAGGGGGTCGGGGCGTCGGGTGGCTACACCTTC.

This clone was detected a few times. CDR3 coding DNA: TGTGCCAGCAGCAGGGGGCTCCTCATGAACACTGAAGCTTTCTTT. Its translation: CASSRGLLMNTEAFF. The chain has TRBV2 and TRBJ1-1; 8 nucleotides align to TRBD1. Germline CDR1 SNHLY, CDR2 FYNNEI. The CDR3 sequence is 15 residues long. V shed 6 bases, J shed 0 bases, and the junction held 6 bases outside the gene matches.

The chain has TRBV6-5 and TRBJ2-2, with D unresolved. The germline V and J ends were trimmed by 6 bases and 5 bases, with 7 bases remaining between them. The CDR3 spans 12 residues. Germline lookup yields CDR1 MNHEY and CDR2 SVGAGI. CDR3 DNA sequence: TGTGCCAGCAGCAGTCCAACCGGGGAGCTGTTTTTT. Translated: CASSSPTGELFF.

A single count supports this clone. The chain is built from TRBV4-2 and TRBJ1-3; D is unclear. There are 15 residues in the CDR3. Germline lookup yields CDR1 LGHNA and CDR2 YNFKEQ. V was shortened by 0 bases and J by 0 bases, with 6 bases between the two germline ends. The CDR3 DNA sequence: TGTGCCAGCAGCCAAGAAATGAGCTCTGGAAACACCATATATTTT. Its protein product is CASSQEMSSGNTIYF.

The chain recombines TRBV9 with TRBJ1-1; D is possibly TRBD1 (5 bases). The CDR3 has 13 amino acids. Germline values: CDR1 SGDLS, CDR2 YYNGEE. The ends were cut back, 0 bases at V and 7 bases at J, with 10 bases in the middle. The CDR3, as DNA: TGTGCCAGCAGCGTAGGTGACAGTCTTGAAGCTTTCTTT. Its protein product is CASSVGDSLEAFF.